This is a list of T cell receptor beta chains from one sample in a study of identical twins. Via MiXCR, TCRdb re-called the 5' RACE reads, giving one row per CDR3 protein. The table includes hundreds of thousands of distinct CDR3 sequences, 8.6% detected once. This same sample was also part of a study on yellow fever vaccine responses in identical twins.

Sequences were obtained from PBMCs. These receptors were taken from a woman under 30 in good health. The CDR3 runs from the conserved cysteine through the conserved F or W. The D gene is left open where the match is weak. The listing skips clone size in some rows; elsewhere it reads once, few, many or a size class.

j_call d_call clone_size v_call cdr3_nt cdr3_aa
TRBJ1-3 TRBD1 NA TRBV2 TGTGCCAGCAGTGAGACAGGGGTTTCGACCGGGAACACCATATATTTT CASSETGVSTGNTIYF
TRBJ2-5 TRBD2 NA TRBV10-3 TGTGCCACTCTACTAGCGCCGCAAGAGACCCAGTACTTC CATLLAPQETQYF
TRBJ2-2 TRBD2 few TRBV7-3 TGTGCCAGCAGCTTACCCCGACTAGCGGGGGGGTACACCGGGGAGCTGTTTTTT CASSLPRLAGGYTGELFF
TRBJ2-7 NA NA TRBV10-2 TGCGCCAGCAGTGAGTCTCTGGGCCACGAGCAGTACTTC CASSESLGHEQYF
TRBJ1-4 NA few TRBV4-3 TGCGCCAGCAGCCAAGATAGGCAGGGGAATGAAAAACTGTTTTTT CASSQDRQGNEKLFF
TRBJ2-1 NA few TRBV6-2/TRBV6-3 TGTGCCAGCAGTTACCGGGTCGAACACAATGAGCAGTTCTTC CASSYRVEHNEQFF
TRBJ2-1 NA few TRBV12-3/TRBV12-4 TGTGCCAGCAGTCCGGGGAGGGGGAGAAACAATGAGCAGTTCTTC CASSPGRGRNNEQFF
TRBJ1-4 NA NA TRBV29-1 TGCAGCGTTGAAGACACAGCTTATAATGAAAAACTGTTTTTT CSVEDTAYNEKLFF
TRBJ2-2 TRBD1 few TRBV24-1 TGTGCCACCAGTGACCCGACAGGGGGAAAGAACACCGGGGAGCTGTTTTTT CATSDPTGGKNTGELFF
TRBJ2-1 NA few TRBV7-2 TGTGCCAGCAGCGCGGGACTCCTCCCCAATGAGCAGTTCTTC CASSAGLLPNEQFF
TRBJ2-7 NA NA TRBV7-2 TGTGCCAGCAGCTTAGTGCAGGTTAGCTCCTACGAGCAGTACTTC CASSLVQVSSYEQYF
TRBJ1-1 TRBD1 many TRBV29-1 TGCAGCGCCGGACAGGGGAACACTGAAGCTTTCTTT CSAGQGNTEAFF
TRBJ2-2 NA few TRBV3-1 TGTGCCAGCAGCCCCCCAAGGTGGGAGGAGTACACCGGGGAGCTGTTTTTT CASSPPRWEEYTGELFF
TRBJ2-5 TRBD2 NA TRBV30 TGTGCCTGGAGCGGAGGGCGGGGGGGCCGGGAGACCCAGTACTTC CAWSGGRGGRETQYF